Below are 7 T cell receptor beta chains sequenced from a single sample in a study of T cells in Graves' hyperthyroidism and ophthalmopathy. The source material, RNA transcripts, was used to amplify TCR beta CDR3 regions. The primer set for the first-round RT-PCR of the TCR CDR3 was HTBI. TCRdb analysed the multiplex PCR reads with MiXCR anew, one entry per CDR3 protein. The table lists around 350,000 distinct CDR3 sequences, 13% to 15% of them singletons, with 15% to 20% in the top ten. The source material was blood. The receptors originated from an older woman with Graves' ophthalmopathy.

This clonotype was observed many times. The gene calls are TRBV19 and TRBJ1-1, with TRBD1 matching 7 bases. Looked up from germline, CDR1 is LNHDA and CDR2 is SQIVND (reference sequence). The CDR3 runs 13 residues. The V and J ends lost 5 bases and 6 bases, in that order; junction bases with no gene match: 6. The CDR3, as DNA: TGTGCCAGTAGTTCACACAGGGGTGCTGAAGCTTTCTTT. Translation: CASSSHRGAEAFF.

This clonotype was seen many times. The chain carries TRBV2 and TRBJ1-2; D unresolved. This CDR3 has 14 amino acids. Germline CDR1 SNHLY, CDR2 FYNNEI. The ends were cut back, 0 bases at V and 4 bases at J, with 9 bases in the middle. This CDR3 reads CASSEALKLYGYTF. In DNA form, the CDR3 reads TGTGCCAGCAGTGAAGCGCTTAAGCTCTATGGCTACACCTTC.

Ten or more counts support this clonotype. The CDR3 DNA reads TGTGGCTGGTTGGGGGGCCGTTACAATGAGCAGTTCTTC. It is translated as CGWLGGRYNEQFF. The chain recombines TRBV2 with TRBJ2-1; D tentatively fits TRBD1 or TRBD2 (6 bases each). This CDR3 is 13 amino acids long. The germline V gene has CDR1 SNHLY and CDR2 FYNNEI.

This clonotype was detected ten times or more. The chain links TRBV2 to TRBJ2-3, with D possibly TRBD1 on 6 matching bases. The CDR3 spans 15 residues. Trimming took off 6 bases at V and 2 bases at J, with 15 bases between the two ends. Looked up from germline, CDR1 is SNHLY and CDR2 is FYNNEI. In DNA form, the CDR3 reads TGTGCCAGCAGCACCGACTGGGGGCCCACAGATACGCAGTATTTT. Protein: CASSTDWGPTDTQYF.

This clonotype has ten or more counts. The chain recombines TRBV20-1 with TRBJ2-3; D uncertain. The CDR3 sequence is 17 residues long. From germline, CDR1 is DFQATT and CDR2 SNEGSKA (reference sequence). V was shortened by 1 base and J by 2 bases, with 19 bases between the two germline ends. The CDR3 DNA reads TGCAGTGCTAGAGCAGTCTTACGGAGCGTAAACACAGATACGCAGTATTTT. It translates to CSARAVLRSVNTDTQYF.

This clonotype was detected ten times or more. A much larger clone lies a single base off, so this may be a read error. The chain has TRBV18 and TRBJ2-5; D gene ambiguous. The V end was cut by 3 bases, the J end by 1 base, with 3 bases between. In germline, CDR1 is KGHSH, CDR2 LQKENI. The CDR3 contains 12 residues. CDR3 sequence: CASSPPQETQYF. The CDR3 coding sequence is TGTGCCAGCTCACCCCCCCAAGAGACCCAGTACTTC.

This clonotype has a handful of counts. The chain employs TRBV11-2 and TRBJ2-5; D not certain. Germline V gives CDR1 SGHAT, CDR2 FQNNGV. V lost 3 bases and J lost 4, with 12 bases in between. The length of the CDR3 is 14 residues. The CDR3 loop is CASSLWVDRETQYF. The CDR3 bases are TGTGCCAGCAGCTTGTGGGTCGACCGAGAGACCCAGTACTTC.